A single sample gave rise to the 24 T cell receptor beta chains below, sequenced in a study of T cell changes during pregnancy in multiple sclerosis. Assay used: immunoSEQ multiplex PCR; TCRdb lists only in-frame clones, some missing. The table has about 68,000 clones, about 90% seen once. Sequences were derived from peripheral blood, sampled in the second trimester of pregnancy. All receptors derive from a female donor in good health, enrolled as a control in a pregnancy study.

The rearrangement links TRBV5-6 to TRBJ1-6, with no clear D. V lost 1 base and J 8 bases, leaving 7 bases between the germline ends. In germline, CDR1 is SGHDT, CDR2 YYEEEE. The CDR3 contains 13 residues. CDR3 in amino acids: CASSLYLDSPLHF. CDR3 in DNA: TGTGCCAGCAGCTTGTACTTAGATTCACCCCTCCACTTT. Based on the CDR3 plus reference TRBV5-6 and TRBJ1-6, the full variable domain is DAGVTQSPTHLIKTRGQQVTLRCSPKSGHDTVSWYQQALGQGPQFIFQYYEEEERQRGNFPDRFSGHQFPNYSSELNVNALLLGDSALYLCASSLYLDSPLHFGNGTRLTVT.

This clone was seen once. The chain carries TRBV19 and TRBJ1-5; 7 bases are shared with TRBD1. CDR1 is LNHDA, CDR2 SQIVND, per germline (reference sequence). J was trimmed by 3 bases and V by 1 base; bases with no gene match: 3. This CDR3 is 15 amino acids long. The CDR3 nucleotides read TGTGCCAGTAGTATAGTCGGGACAGCCAATCAGCCCCAGCATTTT. Protein product: CASSIVGTANQPQHF.

The rearrangement joins TRBV7-8 to TRBJ2-2, with TRBD1 matching over 7 bases. In germline, CDR1 is SGHVS, CDR2 FQNEAQ. The CDR3 is 14 residues long. The V segment lost 8 bases and the J segment 5 bases; nucleotides outside the gene matches: 8. CDR3 coding DNA: TGTGCCAGCGCCCTCGACAGGGAGACCGGGGAGCTGTTTTTT. Protein sequence: CASALDRETGELFF. Complete variable domain (other parts from reference TRBV7-8 and TRBJ2-2): GAGVSQSPRYKVAKRGQDVALRCDPISGHVSLFWYQQALGQGPEFLTYFQNEAQLDKSGLPSDRFFAERPEGSVSTLKIQRTQQEDSAVYLCASALDRETGELFFGEGSRLTVL.

The chain has TRBV11-2 and TRBJ2-3, with TRBD2 identical over 9 bases. The CDR3 contains 16 residues. CDR1 SGHAT and CDR2 FQNNGV come from the germline V gene. V was clipped by 6 bases and J by 3 bases; unmatched bases: 10. The CDR3: CASSSGASGITDTQYF. The CDR3 region has the DNA TGTGCCAGCAGTTCAGGGGCTAGCGGGATAACAGATACGCAGTATTTT.

J is TRBJ2-7 and V is TRBV5-6; TRBD1 agrees at 10 bases. This CDR3 is built from 14 residues. Germline V gene data show CDR1 as SGHDT and CDR2 as YYEEEE. V was clipped by 3 bases and J by 2 bases; unmatched bases: 2. CDR3 region: CASSWGTGAYEQYF. The CDR3 bases are TGTGCCAGCAGCTGGGGGACAGGGGCCTACGAGCAGTACTTC.

A single count supports this clone. The CDR3 here is CASSLSSGSYEQYF. DNA for the CDR3: TGTGCCAGCAGTTTATCCAGCGGAAGCTACGAGCAGTACTTC. The chain employs TRBV28 and TRBJ2-7; weak D call: TRBD2 (5 bases). The ends were cut back, 1 base at V and 3 bases at J, with 10 bases in the middle. The germline CDR1 and CDR2 sequences are MDHEN and SYDVKM. This CDR3 contains 14 residues.

The chain recombines TRBV9 with TRBJ2-1; TRBD1 agrees at 11 bases. The CDR3 has 15 residues. The V and J ends lost 3 bases and 2 bases, in that order; junction bases with no gene match: 1. Per the germline V gene, CDR1 is SGDLS and CDR2 is YYNGEE. The CDR3 reads CASSEDRGPYNEQFF. DNA of the CDR3: TGTGCCAGCAGCGAGGACAGGGGGCCCTACAATGAGCAGTTCTTC.

CDR3 loop: CASSLLGGGSYGYTF. CDR3 DNA: TGCGCCAGCAGCCTCCTAGGTGGGGGGAGCTATGGCTACACCTTC. V gene TRBV4-1 combines with J gene TRBJ1-2; TRBD1 might be the D (5 bases). The CDR3 is 15 residues long. CDR1 MGHRA and CDR2 YSYEKL come from the germline V gene. V gave up 4 bases and J gave up 4 bases, with 16 bases separating them.

The chain links TRBV7-2 to TRBJ2-1; 8 bases match TRBD2. Germline lookup yields CDR1 SGHTA and CDR2 FQGNSA. This CDR3 has 14 amino acids. The trim removed 6 bases at V and 3 bases at J, leaving 4 bases unmatched. The CDR3 reads CASSFGTSYNEQFF. The CDR3 DNA reads TGTGCCAGCAGTTTCGGGACTAGCTACAATGAGCAGTTCTTC. The variable domain in full, with the rest retrieved from reference TRBV7-2 and TRBJ2-1, is GAGVSQSPSNKVTEKGKDVELRCDPISGHTALYWYRQSLGQGLEFLIYFQGNSAPDKSGLPSDRFSAERTGGSVSTLTIQRTQQEDSAVYLCASSFGTSYNEQFFGPGTRLTVL.

This clone was seen a single time. The chain carries TRBV6-1 and TRBJ2-3, with TRBD1 identical over 8 bases. The CDR3 covers 15 residues. CDR1 is MNHNS and CDR2 is SASEGT in the germline V gene. V shed 7 bases and J 0 bases; nucleotides not matched to a gene: 6. CDR3 residues: CASIPDRASTDTQYF. The CDR3 DNA reads as TGTGCCAGCATTCCGGACAGGGCTAGCACAGATACGCAGTATTTT.

The chain is built from TRBV4-3 and TRBJ2-3, with D perhaps matching TRBD2 (6 bases). The CDR3 has 16 residues. Per germline, CDR1 LGHNA and CDR2 YSLEER. V was shortened by 0 bases and J by 6 bases, with 16 bases between the two germline ends. CDR3 in DNA: TGCGCCAGCAGCCAAGAAAGAGGAGGGAGTGGGGATACGCAGTATTTT. Amino acids: CASSQERGGSGDTQYF.

V usage is TRBV27 and J usage is TRBJ1-6, with 7 bases identical to TRBD1. The V segment lost 6 bases and the J segment 5 bases; nucleotides outside the gene matches: 4. Germline V gene data show CDR1 as MNHEY and CDR2 as SMNVEV (reference sequence). The CDR3 consists of 14 residues. CDR3 sequence reads: CASSVGQNNSPLHF. CDR3 DNA sequence: TGTGCCAGCAGCGTGGGACAGAATAATTCACCCCTCCACTTT.

J is TRBJ1-2 and V is TRBV11-2; 8 bases line up with TRBD1. The CDR3 length is 14 residues. The V segment lost 5 bases and the J segment 6 bases; nucleotides outside the gene matches: 8. The germline gives CDR1 SGHAT, CDR2 FQNNGV. CDR3 sequence (DNA): TGTGCCAGCAGCGCCTGGACAGGGCTGGATGGCTACACCTTC. Its protein is CASSAWTGLDGYTF. The whole variable domain, filled in from reference TRBV11-2 and TRBJ1-2, reads EAGVAQSPRYKIIEKRQSVAFWCNPISGHATLYWYQQILGQGPKLLIQFQNNGVVDDSQLPKDRFSAERLKGVDSTLKIQPAKLEDSAVYLCASSAWTGLDGYTFGSGTRLTVV.

The chain employs TRBV7-2 and TRBJ2-3; 9 positions agree with TRBD2. V trimming: 2 bases; J trimming: 1 base; junction bases outside the gene matches: 7. The CDR3 extends over 17 amino acids. Germline CDR1 SGHTA, CDR2 FQGNSA. In DNA form, the CDR3 reads TGTGCCAGCAGCTTATTGCGGGAGGGCCCGGGCACAGATACGCAGTATTTT. Encoded protein: CASSLLREGPGTDTQYF.

V and J are TRBV4-1 and TRBJ2-1; possibly TRBD2 for D (6 bases). Per the germline V gene, CDR1 is MGHRA and CDR2 is YSYEKL. The CDR3 length is 16 residues. V was clipped by 1 base and J by 8 bases, with 18 bases between them. The CDR3: CASSQGRDLLVHEQFF. The CDR3 DNA is TGCGCCAGCAGCCAAGGGCGGGACCTCCTAGTCCATGAGCAGTTCTTC.

This chain uses TRBV6-5 with TRBJ2-6; 8 positions agree with TRBD1. The length of the CDR3 is 15 residues. V lost 6 bases to trimming and J lost 3 bases; unmatched junction nucleotides: 4. Germline values: CDR1 MNHEY, CDR2 SVGAGI. Here the CDR3 reads CASREQGGGANVLTF. The CDR3 region has the DNA TGTGCCAGCAGAGAACAGGGGGGTGGGGCCAACGTCCTGACTTTC.

This chain joins TRBV7-2 and TRBJ2-7, with D perhaps matching TRBD1 (6 bases). The CDR3 has 12 amino acids. Per the germline V gene, CDR1 is SGHTA and CDR2 is FQGNSA. V lost 4 bases, J lost 3 bases, and 7 bases lay in between. CDR3 protein: CASSSQGYEQYF. The CDR3 coding sequence is TGTGCCAGCAGCTCACAGGGCTACGAGCAGTACTTC.

The chain uses TRBV7-8 and TRBJ2-5; TRBD2 is a possible D gene (6 bases). Germline V CDR1 and CDR2: SGHVS, FQNEAQ. The CDR3 covers 13 residues. Trimming pared 5 bases from V and 5 bases from J, leaving 12 bases between. CDR3 sequence (DNA): TGTGCCAGCAGCCCCGCGGGGCTGGAGACCCAGTACTTC. It translates to CASSPAGLETQYF.

The sample holds one count of this clone. The CDR3 sequence: CASSHGTPWNTEAFF. CDR3 coding DNA: TGCGCCAGCAGCCACGGGACACCGTGGAACACTGAAGCTTTCTTT. The V and J genes are TRBV4-1 and TRBJ1-1, with D possibly matching TRBD1 (6 bases). The germline CDR1 and CDR2 sequences are MGHRA and YSYEKL. The CDR3 has 15 amino acids. V was trimmed by 3 bases and J by 1 base, leaving 12 bases between them.

The rearrangement links TRBV5-1 to TRBJ1-4; 9 bases line up with TRBD1. The length of the CDR3 is 17 residues. Looked up from germline, CDR1 is SGHRS and CDR2 is YFSETQ. V lost 1 base to trimming and J lost 7 bases; unmatched junction nucleotides: 11. This CDR3 reads CASSLIPPQGAFEKLFF. The DNA for the CDR3 is TGCGCCAGCAGCTTGATACCTCCACAGGGGGCGTTTGAAAAACTGTTTTTT.

This chain uses TRBV6-1 with TRBJ2-5; D uncertain. The CDR3 sequence is 15 residues long. The V end was cut by 5 bases, the J end by 4 bases, with 17 bases between. Germline CDR1 is MNHNS and CDR2 is SASEGT. CDR3 in DNA: TGTGCCAGCAGTACTAACGGAGCCGGTCGAGAGACCCAGTACTTC. As protein: CASSTNGAGRETQYF.

The genes are TRBV18 and TRBJ2-7; D ambiguous. Germline loops: CDR1 KGHSH, CDR2 LQKENI. V was clipped by 2 bases and J by 3 bases, with 8 bases between them. The CDR3 is made up of 13 amino acids. This CDR3 is CASSPGSGYEQYF. The CDR3 region has the DNA TGTGCCAGCTCACCAGGGTCGGGCTACGAGCAGTACTTC.

DNA of the CDR3: TGTGCCAGCAGCTCCCGGGGGGAGCAGTACTTC. It translates to CASSSRGEQYF. The V call is TRBV5-6, the J call TRBJ2-7; D is possibly TRBD2 (6 bases). Trimming cost V 3 bases and J 7 bases, with 8 bases left between them. The CDR3 has 11 amino acids. The V gene's germline CDR1 is SGHDT and CDR2 YYEEEE. The complete variable domain, with remaining parts taken from reference TRBV5-6 and TRBJ2-7, reads DAGVTQSPTHLIKTRGQQVTLRCSPKSGHDTVSWYQQALGQGPQFIFQYYEEEERQRGNFPDRFSGHQFPNYSSELNVNALLLGDSALYLCASSSRGEQYFGPGTRLTVT.

V usage is TRBV6-5 and J usage is TRBJ1-6, with TRBD1 identical over 7 bases. With V trimmed by 1 base and J by 7 bases, 7 bases remained unmatched. CDR1 is MNHEY and CDR2 is SVGAGI in the germline V gene. The CDR3 runs 16 residues. CDR3 amino acids: CASSYFRTGGNSPLHF. For the CDR3, the DNA is TGTGCCAGCAGTTACTTTAGGACAGGAGGCAATTCACCCCTCCACTTT.